This T cell receptor (beta chain) originates from a study of OX40 agonist ivuxolimab in advanced cancers. Study details: At doses from 0.01 to 10 mg/kg, patients were given intravenous ivuxolimab every 2 weeks. In three patients, partial responses were observed, one with hepatocellular carcinoma and two with cutaneous melanoma.

The method was immunoSEQ multiplex PCR; TCRdb's version includes in-frame clones alone and lacks a portion of them. The sample has about 62,000 clones; approximately 90% are singletons. The study's findings and limits: CD8+ T cells averaged more expanded clones than CD4+.

With regard to this clone: Its antigen remains unidentified.

The germline V gene has CDR1 LNHNV and CDR2 YYDKDF (reference sequence). With V trimmed by 1 base and J by 0 bases, 0 bases remained unmatched. This CDR3 is built from 16 residues. The J gene is TRBJ2-3, the V gene TRBV15; 11 nucleotides agree with TRBD2. The TCR was taken from an adult with an advanced solid tumor such as melanoma, head and neck, liver or kidney cancer. Source: CD4+ or CD8+ T cells sorted from blood, taken in a trial of the OX40 agonist ivuxolimab. CDR3 region: CATSRVAGGSTDTQYF. DNA for the CDR3: TGTGCCACCAGCAGAGTAGCGGGAGGGAGCACAGATACGCAGTATTTT.